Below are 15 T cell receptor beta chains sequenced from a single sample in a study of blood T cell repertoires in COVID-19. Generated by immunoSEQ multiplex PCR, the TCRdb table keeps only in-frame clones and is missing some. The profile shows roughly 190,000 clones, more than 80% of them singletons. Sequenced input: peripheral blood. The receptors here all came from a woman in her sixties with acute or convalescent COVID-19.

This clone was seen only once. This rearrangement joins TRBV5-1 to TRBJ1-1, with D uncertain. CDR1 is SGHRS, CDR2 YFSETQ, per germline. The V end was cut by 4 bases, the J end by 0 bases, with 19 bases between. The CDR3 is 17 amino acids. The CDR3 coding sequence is TGCGCCAGCAGCCAGACTAGGTCGCGTGCCTTGAACACTGAAGCTTTCTTT. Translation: CASSQTRSRALNTEAFF. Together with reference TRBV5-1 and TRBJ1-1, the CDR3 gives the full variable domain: KAGVTQTPRYLIKTRGQQVTLSCSPISGHRSVSWYQQTPGQGLQFLFEYFSETQRNKGNFPGRFSGRQFSNSRSEMNVSTLELGDSALYLCASSQTRSRALNTEAFFGQGTRLTVV.

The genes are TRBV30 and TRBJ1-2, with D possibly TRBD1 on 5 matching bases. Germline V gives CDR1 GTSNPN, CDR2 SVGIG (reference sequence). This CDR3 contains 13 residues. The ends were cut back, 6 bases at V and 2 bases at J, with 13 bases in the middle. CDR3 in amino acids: CACTTGLNYGYTF. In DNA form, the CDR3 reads TGTGCCTGTACAACAGGATTGAACTATGGCTACACCTTC.

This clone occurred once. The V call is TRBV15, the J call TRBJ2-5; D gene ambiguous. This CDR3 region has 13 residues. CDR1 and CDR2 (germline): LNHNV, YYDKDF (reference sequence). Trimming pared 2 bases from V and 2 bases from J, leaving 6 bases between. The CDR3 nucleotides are TGTGCCACCAGCAGACCTACGCAAGAGACCCAGTACTTC. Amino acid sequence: CATSRPTQETQYF.

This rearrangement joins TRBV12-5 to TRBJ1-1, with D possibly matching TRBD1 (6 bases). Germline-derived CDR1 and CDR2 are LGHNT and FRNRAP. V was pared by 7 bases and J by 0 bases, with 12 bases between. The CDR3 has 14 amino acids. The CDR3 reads CASARTAMNTEAFF. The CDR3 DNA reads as TGTGCTAGTGCCAGGACAGCTATGAACACTGAAGCTTTCTTT. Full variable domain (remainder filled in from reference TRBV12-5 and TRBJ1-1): DARVTQTPRHKVTEMGQEVTMRCQPILGHNTVFWYRQTMMQGLELLAYFRNRAPLDDSGMPKDRFSAEMPDATLATLKIQPSEPRDSAVYFCASARTAMNTEAFFGQGTRLTVV.

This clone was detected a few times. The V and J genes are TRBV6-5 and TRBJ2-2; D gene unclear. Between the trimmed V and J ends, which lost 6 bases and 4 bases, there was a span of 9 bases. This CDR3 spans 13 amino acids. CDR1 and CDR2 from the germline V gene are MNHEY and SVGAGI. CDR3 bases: TGTGCCAGCAGGGCCCCGGGCACCGGGGAGCTGTTTTTT. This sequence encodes CASRAPGTGELFF.

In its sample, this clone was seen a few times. The CDR3 bases are TGTGCCAGCAGCGACCCTAGCGTATCCTACGAGCAGTACTTC. Translation gives CASSDPSVSYEQYF. This rearrangement joins TRBV5-4 to TRBJ2-7; TRBD2 is a possible D gene (6 bases). Germline lookup yields CDR1 SGHNT and CDR2 YYREEE (reference sequence). This CDR3 has 14 residues. Deletions cut 4 bases from V and 1 base from J, with 12 bases between.

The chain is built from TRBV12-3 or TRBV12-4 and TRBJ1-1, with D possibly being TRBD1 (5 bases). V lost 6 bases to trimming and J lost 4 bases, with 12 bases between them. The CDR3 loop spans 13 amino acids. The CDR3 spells CASRTAGGTEAFF. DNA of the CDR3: TGTGCCAGCAGGACCGCCGGGGGCACTGAAGCTTTCTTT.

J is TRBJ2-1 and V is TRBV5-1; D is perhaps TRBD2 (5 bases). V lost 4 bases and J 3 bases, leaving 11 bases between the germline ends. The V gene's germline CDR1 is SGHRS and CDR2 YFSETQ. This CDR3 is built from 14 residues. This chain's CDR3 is CASSLRSVYNEQFF. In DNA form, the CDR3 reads TGCGCCAGCAGCCTTCGTAGCGTCTACAATGAGCAGTTCTTC.

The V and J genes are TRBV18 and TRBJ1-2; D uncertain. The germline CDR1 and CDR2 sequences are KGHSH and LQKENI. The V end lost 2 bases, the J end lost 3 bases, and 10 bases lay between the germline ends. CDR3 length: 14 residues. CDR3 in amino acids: CASSPSQMDYGYTF. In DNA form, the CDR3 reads TGTGCCAGCTCACCATCCCAGATGGACTATGGCTACACCTTC.

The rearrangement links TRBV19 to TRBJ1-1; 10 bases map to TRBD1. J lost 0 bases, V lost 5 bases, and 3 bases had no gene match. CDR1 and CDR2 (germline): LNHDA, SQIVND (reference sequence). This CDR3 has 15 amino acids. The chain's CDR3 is CASSLGQGMNTEAFF. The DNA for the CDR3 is TGTGCCAGTAGTCTGGGACAGGGGATGAACACTGAAGCTTTCTTT.

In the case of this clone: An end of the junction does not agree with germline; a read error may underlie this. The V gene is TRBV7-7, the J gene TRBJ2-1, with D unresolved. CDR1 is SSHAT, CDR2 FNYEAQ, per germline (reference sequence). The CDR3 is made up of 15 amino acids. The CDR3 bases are TGTGCTAGCAGCCCCGTCCCAGGCGACTACAATGAGCAGTTCTTC. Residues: CASSPVPGDYNEQFF.

The DNA for the CDR3 is TGTGCCAGCAGTTACTCGGGGGCTCTCTATGGCTACACCTTC. Amino acid sequence: CASSYSGALYGYTF. The chain employs TRBV6-2 or TRBV6-3 and TRBJ1-2, with D possibly TRBD1 on 6 matching bases. CDR3 size: 14 residues. Trimming took 0 bases from V and 4 from J, leaving 9 bases between them. CDR1 is MNHEY, CDR2 SVGEGT, per germline.

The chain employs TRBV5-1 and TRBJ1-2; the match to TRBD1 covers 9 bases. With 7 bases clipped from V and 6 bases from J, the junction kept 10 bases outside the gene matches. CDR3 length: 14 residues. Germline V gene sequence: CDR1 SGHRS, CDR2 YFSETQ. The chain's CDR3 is CASGNPGTGNGYTF. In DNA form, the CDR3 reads TGCGCCAGCGGTAACCCCGGGACAGGGAATGGCTACACCTTC.

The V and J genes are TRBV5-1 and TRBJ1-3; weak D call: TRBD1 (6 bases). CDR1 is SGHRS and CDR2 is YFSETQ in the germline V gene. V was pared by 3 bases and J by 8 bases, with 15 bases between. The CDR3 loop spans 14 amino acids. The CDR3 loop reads CASSSADRMDTIYF. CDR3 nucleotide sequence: TGCGCCAGCAGCTCGGCCGACAGGATGGACACCATATATTTT.

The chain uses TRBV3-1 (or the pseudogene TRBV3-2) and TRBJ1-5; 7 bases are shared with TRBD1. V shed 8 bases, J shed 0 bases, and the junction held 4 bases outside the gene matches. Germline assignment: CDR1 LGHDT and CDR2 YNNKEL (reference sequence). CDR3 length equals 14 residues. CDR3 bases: TGTGCCAGCCGACAGGGCAATAGCAATCAGCCCCAGCATTTT. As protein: CASRQGNSNQPQHF.